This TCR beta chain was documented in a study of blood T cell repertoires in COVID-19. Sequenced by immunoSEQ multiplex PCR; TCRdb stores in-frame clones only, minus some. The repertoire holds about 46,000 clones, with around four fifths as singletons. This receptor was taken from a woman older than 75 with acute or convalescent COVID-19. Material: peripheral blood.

The CDR3 sequence: CASSLGDRDSGYTF. CDR3 DNA: TGCGCCAGCAGCTTGGGAGACAGGGACTCTGGCTACACCTTC. The chain is built from TRBV5-1 and TRBJ1-2; 7 bases agree with TRBD1. The junction had 6 bases not matched to a gene; V was cut back by 0 bases and J by 7 bases. The V gene's germline CDR1 is SGHRS and CDR2 YFSETQ. CDR3 length equals 14 residues.